A selection of T cell receptor beta chains follows, all from one sample in a study of blood T cell repertoires in COVID-19. The table came from immunoSEQ multiplex PCR; TCRdb's copy has only in-frame clones and leaves some out. The sample gives about 410,000 clones, around 91% of which show up once; approximately 1.5% is in the top ten. The sample consisted of peripheral blood. Receptor source: a woman in her 40s with COVID-19, enrolled during active disease. The CDR3 runs from the conserved cysteine through the conserved F or W. The D gene is left open where the match is weak. Clone size appears in some rows only: once, few, many, or a class for an expanded clone.

clone size	D gene	J gene	V gene	CDR3 DNA	CDR3 protein
NA	TRBD2	TRBJ2-1	TRBV19	TGTGCCACAAAACGGGTAGCGGGGTTTGACAATGAGCAGTTCTTC	CATKRVAGFDNEQFF
NA	TRBD1	TRBJ1-5	TRBV7-2	TGTGCCAGCAGCTCCGGGACAGGGGGCTCTCAGCCCCAGCATTTT	CASSSGTGGSQPQHF
NA	NA	TRBJ2-7	TRBV5-1	TGCGCCAGCAGCCGAGGGGGATCGGAACTTTACGAGCAGTACTTC	CASSRGGSELYEQYF
NA	NA	TRBJ2-7	TRBV5-1	TGCGCCAGCAGCCCGGACACAACCTACGAGCAGTACTTC	CASSPDTTYEQYF
NA	TRBD1	TRBJ1-5	TRBV7-2	TGTGCCAGCAGCTTGACAGGGTTGGTGCCCCAGCATTTT	CASSLTGLVPQHF
NA	NA	TRBJ2-5	TRBV6-5	TGTGCCAGCAGTTACCAGGGGCTGGAGACCCAGTACTTC	CASSYQGLETQYF
NA	TRBD1	TRBJ2-4	TRBV6-2/TRBV6-3	TGTGCCAGCAGCCCCGAAGGGACAGGGCCCGCCGGGGACTTC	CASSPEGTGPAGDF
NA	TRBD1	TRBJ2-2	TRBV4-3	TGCGCCAGCAGCCAACGTCCGGGACAGGGGTTGGCCGGGGAGCTGTTTTTT	CASSQRPGQGLAGELFF
NA	TRBD1	TRBJ1-5	TRBV7-2	TGTGCCAGCAGCTTATATAGCACAGGGGATCCTCAGCCCCAGCATTTT	CASSLYSTGDPQPQHF
NA	NA	TRBJ2-7	TRBV27	TGTGCCAGCAGCCGGCAGGGGTTAAGCTCGGCCTACGAGCAGTACTTC	CASSRQGLSSAYEQYF
NA	TRBD1	TRBJ2-2	TRBV7-9	TGTGCCAGCAGCTTCGGGACAGGGTACACCGGGGAGCTGTTTTTT	CASSFGTGYTGELFF
NA	NA	TRBJ2-2	TRBV28	TGTGCCAGCAGTGTGGACAGTAAGAACACCGGGGAGCTGTTTTTT	CASSVDSKNTGELFF
NA	NA	TRBJ2-7	TRBV5-1	TGCGCCAGCAGCTTAAAGGGGACTGGAACCCTCCCGAAGCAGTACTTC	CASSLKGTGTLPKQYF
NA	NA	TRBJ2-6	TRBV7-6	TGTGCCAGCAGCCCCCCGTCGGGGTCCCTACGGTCTGGGGCCAACGTCCTGACTTTC	CASSPPSGSLRSGANVLTF
NA	NA	TRBJ2-5	TRBV30	TGTGCCTGGAGTAACTCTGGGACCCAGTACTTC	CAWSNSGTQYF
NA	NA	TRBJ1-5	TRBV29-1	TGCAGCGTTTCAGGGGTAAATCAGCCCCAGCATTTT	CSVSGVNQPQHF
NA	NA	TRBJ1-1	TRBV13	TGTGCCAGCAGCTTCACAGAACCGAACACTGAAGCTTTCTTT	CASSFTEPNTEAFF
NA	TRBD1	TRBJ2-4	TRBV14	TGTGCCAGCAGCCTCTCCGACAGGGACATTCAGTACTTC	CASSLSDRDIQYF
NA	TRBD1	TRBJ2-2	TRBV11-2	TGTGCCAGCAGCTTACGTCAGGGGGCAGCCGAAGCAATCGGGGAGCTGTTTTTT	CASSLRQGAAEAIGELFF
NA	NA	TRBJ1-5	TRBV28	TGTGCCAGCAGTTTAGGGCAGAATCAGCCCCAGCATTTT	CASSLGQNQPQHF
NA	NA	TRBJ1-1	TRBV18	TGTGCCAGCTCACAGACAGGGAACACTGAAGCTTTCTTT	CASSQTGNTEAFF
NA	NA	TRBJ1-2	TRBV5-1	TGCGCCAGCAGCCCCTCGGGGGGGGTTGGCTACACCTTC	CASSPSGGVGYTF
once	NA	TRBJ2-3	TRBV7-9	TGTGCCAGCAGGCTATCCACAGATACGCAGTATTTT	CASRLSTDTQYF
NA	NA	TRBJ1-3	TRBV29-1	TGCAGCGTTGATACCCGGGACTCTGGAAACACCATATATTTT	CSVDTRDSGNTIYF
once	NA	TRBJ1-2	TRBV5-6	TGTGCCAGCACCCGGGGGGGGACGTCGAGCGGCTATGGCTACACCTTC	CASTRGGTSSGYGYTF
once	NA	TRBJ1-6	TRBV7-9	TGTGCCAGCAGCCGGGGGGGAACGAATTCACCCCTCCACTTT	CASSRGGTNSPLHF
NA	TRBD1	TRBJ1-3	TRBV7-9	TGTGCCAGCAGCCCGGGACAGGGGGACAACACCATATATTTT	CASSPGQGDNTIYF
NA	NA	TRBJ1-4	TRBV4-1	TGCGCCAGCAGCCAAGATGCGGGGCGCCGGGAAAAACTGTTTTTT	CASSQDAGRREKLFF
NA	NA	TRBJ1-3	TRBV9	TGTGCCAGCAGCGTAGGTTCCTGGGATGGGGGACATCGAAACACCATATATTTT	CASSVGSWDGGHRNTIYF
NA	TRBD2	TRBJ2-7	TRBV10-1	TGCGCCAGCAGTGAGTCGGGGTCTAGCGGAACACAACTAAGCTCCTACGAGCAGTACTTC	CASSESGSSGTQLSSYEQYF
NA	NA	TRBJ1-1	TRBV11-2	TGTGCCAGCAGAGGGAGATGGATCACTGAAGCTTTCTTT	CASRGRWITEAFF
NA	TRBD1	TRBJ1-4	TRBV19	TGTGCCAGTAGTATCACCGGGACAGGGTATGAAAAACTGTTTTTT	CASSITGTGYEKLFF
NA	NA	TRBJ1-5	TRBV28	TGTGCCAGCAGTTTAGGCGCAGGGAGCAATCAGCCCCAGCATTTT	CASSLGAGSNQPQHF
NA	NA	TRBJ2-4	TRBV7-9	TGTGCCAGCAGCTTAGGGGGGGAAGCCAAAAACATTCAGTACTTC	CASSLGGEAKNIQYF
NA	TRBD1	TRBJ1-2	TRBV4-1	TGCGCCAGCAGCCGCCAAGGGGCAGGGGGCAATGGCTACACCTTC	CASSRQGAGGNGYTF
NA	NA	TRBJ2-1	TRBV29-1	TGCAGCGTTTCCACAAGAAGCTCCTACAATGAGCAGTTCTTC	CSVSTRSSYNEQFF
few	NA	TRBJ1-1	TRBV30	TGTGCCTGGACCTGGGAGGGGAATGGGAACACTGAAGCTTTCTTT	CAWTWEGNGNTEAFF
once	TRBD1	TRBJ1-2	TRBV30	TGTGCCTGGAGCCGCCGGGACAGGGAACGATATGGCTACACCTTC	CAWSRRDRERYGYTF
NA	TRBD1	TRBJ1-5	TRBV28	TGTGCCAGCAGCCTTGACAGGGGGAATCAGCCCCAGCATTTT	CASSLDRGNQPQHF
NA	TRBD1	TRBJ1-3	TRBV5-3	TGTGCCAGAAGCTTGGTATCTTCGGGACAGTACGGCTCTGGAAACACCATATATTTT	CARSLVSSGQYGSGNTIYF
few	TRBD1	TRBJ1-5	TRBV7-9	TGTGCCAGCAGCGAGACAGGGAGCAATCAGCCCCAGCATTTT	CASSETGSNQPQHF
NA	TRBD2	TRBJ2-5	TRBV27	TGTGCCAGCAGGGATAGCGGGGGGCCCCAAGAGACCCAGTACTTC	CASRDSGGPQETQYF
once	TRBD1	TRBJ1-3	TRBV27	TGTGCCAGCAGTTTACGCCCTGGGACAGGTGGAAACACCATATATTTT	CASSLRPGTGGNTIYF
NA	TRBD1	TRBJ1-3	TRBV6-2/TRBV6-3	TGTGCCAGCAGCCTCGGGACAGGCGCTGGAAACACCATATATTTT	CASSLGTGAGNTIYF
NA	NA	TRBJ1-5	TRBV27	TGTGCCAGCAGTTTAAGGGGTAGCAATCAGCCCCAGCATTTT	CASSLRGSNQPQHF
NA	TRBD2	TRBJ2-3	TRBV9	TGTGCCAGCAGCGTCGGGACTAGCTATGGCGATACGCAGTATTTT	CASSVGTSYGDTQYF
NA	TRBD1	TRBJ1-2	TRBV6-6	TGTGCCAGCATTTTTTCGACAGGGGCTGTTTATGGCTACACCTTC	CASIFSTGAVYGYTF
once	NA	TRBJ1-2	TRBV6-1	TGTGCCAGCAGTGAGGTTGGCGGCCCGAGAACCTATGGCTACACCTTC	CASSEVGGPRTYGYTF
NA	TRBD1	TRBJ1-2	TRBV7-8	TGTGCCAGCAGCCCCCTTTACAGGGGGACTAACTATGGCTACACCTTC	CASSPLYRGTNYGYTF
once	TRBD1	TRBJ2-7	TRBV18	TGTGCCAGCTCACCTGGACAGGGGATCTACGAGCAGTACTTC	CASSPGQGIYEQYF
NA	NA	TRBJ1-6	TRBV4-3	TGCGCCAGCAGCCAAGTCACAGGGACTAATTCACCCCTCCACTTT	CASSQVTGTNSPLHF
NA	NA	TRBJ2-3	TRBV10-3	TGTGCCATCAGTGGCCCCGGTCCGACTGTCGCGCAGTATTTT	CAISGPGPTVAQYF
once	NA	TRBJ2-3	TRBV5-1	TGCGCCAGCAGCTTGGCAGGGGATACGCAGTATTTT	CASSLAGDTQYF